What follows describes a single T cell receptor beta chain. Trimming took off 6 bases at V and 4 bases at J, with 22 bases between the two ends. The CDR3 is 16 residues long. Germline lookup yields CDR1 SNHLY and CDR2 FYNNEI. The use of a sample-barcoded 5' primer and a J-beta primer mix characterized a second PCR of roughly 7 to 12 cycles. In TCRdb, the 5' RACE reads were re-called with MiXCR into one record per CDR3 protein. The sample holds 1.2 million to 1.5 million distinct CDR3 sequences, around 39% seen once. The data originate from a study of blood T cells in healthy people across ages. Isolated PBMCs totaled at least 6 million in each sample.

Sequenced sample: blood. The clonotype was recovered from a woman aged 18 to 35 in good health. V is TRBV2 and J is TRBJ2-7; either TRBD1 or TRBD2 may fit D (6 bases each). Written as DNA, the CDR3 is TGTGCCAGCAGCGACACGTTGGGGGCGGGGAGATACGAGCAGTACTTC. This gives the protein CASSDTLGAGRYEQYF.